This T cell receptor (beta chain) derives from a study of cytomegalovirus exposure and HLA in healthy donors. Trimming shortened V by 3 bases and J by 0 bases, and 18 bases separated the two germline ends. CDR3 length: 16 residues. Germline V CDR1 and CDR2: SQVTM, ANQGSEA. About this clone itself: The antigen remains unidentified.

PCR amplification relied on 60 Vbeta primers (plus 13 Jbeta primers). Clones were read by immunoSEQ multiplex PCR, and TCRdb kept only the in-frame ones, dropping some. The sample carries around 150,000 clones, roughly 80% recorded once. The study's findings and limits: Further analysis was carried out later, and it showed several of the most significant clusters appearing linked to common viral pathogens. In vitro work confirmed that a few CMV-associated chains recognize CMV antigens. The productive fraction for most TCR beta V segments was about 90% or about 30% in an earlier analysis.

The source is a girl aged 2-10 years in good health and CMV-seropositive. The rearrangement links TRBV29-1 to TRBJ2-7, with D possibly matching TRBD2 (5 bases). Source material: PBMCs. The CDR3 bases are TGCAGCGTTGAGGTCGGAATGGTCAGCGGCTCCTACGAGCAGTACTTC. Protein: CSVEVGMVSGSYEQYF.